This T cell receptor beta chain was identified during a study of response to subunit inactivated influenza vaccine (dated by TCRdb to 2017 to 2018). Study-wide context: Deep quantitative T cell receptor repertoire profiling was used in the study to track responses to a trivalent subunit inactivated influenza vaccine. Here is what the overall study found, with its caveats: It was suggested by the authors that each seasonal influenza vaccination may recruit only a limited number of new T cells.

The V end loses 1 base and the J end loses 2 bases, and a stretch of 8 bases separates them. Reading the germline V gene gives CDR1 MGHRA and CDR2 YSYEKL. The CDR3 goes from the cysteine to the phenylalanine over 14 residues. Left in the record is the CDR3 DNA by itself, 42 bases read in frame from the first base. Libraries came from RT-PCR. TCRdb lists the instrument as Illumina HiSeq 2500. The raw public data were reprocessed by TCRdb itself: fastp quality trimming at Q25, MiXCR clonotype calling, in-frame beta chains only. Each record represents a unique CDR3 protein, reported with the most common genes and DNA among its rows. In all, the sample holds about 480,000 distinct CDR3 sequences, and 10% to 15% of those were seen once. The ten largest clones take up less than 15% of the sample. This clonotype appeared a few times. This clone's antigen is unknown. One base away there is no much larger clone; base qualities are not given.

The time point label of this sample denotes: 45 days after influenza vaccine administration. This chain is built from TRBV4-1 and TRBJ2-5, with TRBD2 tentatively as D gene (5 bases match). The sequence was obtained from a man in his forties or fifties who received an inactivated influenza vaccine. Donor details come from another sample of the same person, matched by shared clones. The sample consisted of PBMCs from blood, taken 35 to 45 days after vaccination. This receptor has the CDR3 CASSQGLAQETQYF. In nucleotide form, the sequence is TGCGCCAGCAGCCAAGGGCTAGCACAAGAGACCCAGTACTTC.